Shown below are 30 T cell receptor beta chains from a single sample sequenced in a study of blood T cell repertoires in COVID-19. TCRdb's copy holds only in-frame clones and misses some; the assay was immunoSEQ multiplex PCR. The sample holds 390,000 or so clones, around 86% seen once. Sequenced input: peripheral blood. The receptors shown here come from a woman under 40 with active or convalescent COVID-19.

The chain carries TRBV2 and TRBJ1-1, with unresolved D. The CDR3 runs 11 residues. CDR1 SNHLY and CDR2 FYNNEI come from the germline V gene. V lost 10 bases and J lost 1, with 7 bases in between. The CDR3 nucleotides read TGTGCCACCCGACAGAACACTGAAGCTTTCTTT. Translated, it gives CATRQNTEAFF.

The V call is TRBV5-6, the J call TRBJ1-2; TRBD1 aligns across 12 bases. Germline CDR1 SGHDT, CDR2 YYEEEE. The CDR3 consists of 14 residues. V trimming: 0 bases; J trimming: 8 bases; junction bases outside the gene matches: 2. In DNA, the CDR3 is TGTGCCAGCAGCTTGGCCGGGACAGGGGGCGGCTACACCTTC. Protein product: CASSLAGTGGGYTF.

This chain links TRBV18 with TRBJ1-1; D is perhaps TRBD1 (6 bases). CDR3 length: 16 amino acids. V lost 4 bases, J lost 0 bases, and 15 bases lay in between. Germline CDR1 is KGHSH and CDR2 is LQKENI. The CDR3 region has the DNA TGTGCCAGCTCACAAAGGGGGGGAATCATGAACACTGAAGCTTTCTTT. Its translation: CASSQRGGIMNTEAFF.

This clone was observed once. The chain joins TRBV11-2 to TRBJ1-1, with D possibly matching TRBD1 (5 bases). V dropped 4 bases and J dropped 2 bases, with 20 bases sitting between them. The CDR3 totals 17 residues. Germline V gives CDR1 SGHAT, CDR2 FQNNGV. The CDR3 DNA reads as TGTGCCAGCAGCTCTCCTGGTGGCCCGGGGGGAAACACTGAAGCTTTCTTT. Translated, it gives CASSSPGGPGGNTEAFF.

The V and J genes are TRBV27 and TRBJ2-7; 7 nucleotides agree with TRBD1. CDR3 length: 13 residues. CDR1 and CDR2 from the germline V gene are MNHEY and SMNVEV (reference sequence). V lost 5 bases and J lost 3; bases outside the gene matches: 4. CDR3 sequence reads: CASSTTGDYEQYF. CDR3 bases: TGTGCCAGCAGTACTACAGGGGACTACGAGCAGTACTTC.

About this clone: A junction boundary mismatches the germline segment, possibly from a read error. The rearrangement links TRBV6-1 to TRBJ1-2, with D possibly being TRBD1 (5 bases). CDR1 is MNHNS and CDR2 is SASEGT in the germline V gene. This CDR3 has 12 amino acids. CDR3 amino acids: CASSEGAGGYTF. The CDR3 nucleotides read TGTGCCAGCAGCGAAGGGGCGGGAGGCTACACCTTC.

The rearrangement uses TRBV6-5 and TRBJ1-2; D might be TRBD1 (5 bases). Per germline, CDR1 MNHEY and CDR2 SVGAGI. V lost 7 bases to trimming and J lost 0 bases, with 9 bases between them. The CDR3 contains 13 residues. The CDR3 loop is CASNPTANYGYTF. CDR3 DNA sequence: TGTGCCAGCAATCCGACAGCTAACTATGGCTACACCTTC.

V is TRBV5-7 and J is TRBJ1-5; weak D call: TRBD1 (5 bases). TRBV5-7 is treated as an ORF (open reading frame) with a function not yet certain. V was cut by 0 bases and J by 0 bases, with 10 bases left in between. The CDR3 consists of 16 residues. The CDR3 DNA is TGTGCCAGCAGCTTGGCCGGGGGGTGTAGCAATCAGCCCCAGCATTTT. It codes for CASSLAGGCSNQPQHF.

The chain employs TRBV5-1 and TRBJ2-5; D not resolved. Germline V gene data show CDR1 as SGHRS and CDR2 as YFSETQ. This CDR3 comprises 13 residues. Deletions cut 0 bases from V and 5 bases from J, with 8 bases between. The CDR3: CASSLDSGETQYF. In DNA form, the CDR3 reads TGCGCCAGCAGCTTGGACAGTGGGGAGACCCAGTACTTC.

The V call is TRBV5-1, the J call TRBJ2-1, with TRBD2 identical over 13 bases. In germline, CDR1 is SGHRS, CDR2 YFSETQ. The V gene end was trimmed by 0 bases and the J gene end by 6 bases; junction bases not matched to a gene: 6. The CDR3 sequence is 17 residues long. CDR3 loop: CASSLVLAGGPINEQFF. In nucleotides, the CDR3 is TGCGCCAGCAGCTTGGTACTAGCGGGAGGGCCTATCAATGAGCAGTTCTTC.

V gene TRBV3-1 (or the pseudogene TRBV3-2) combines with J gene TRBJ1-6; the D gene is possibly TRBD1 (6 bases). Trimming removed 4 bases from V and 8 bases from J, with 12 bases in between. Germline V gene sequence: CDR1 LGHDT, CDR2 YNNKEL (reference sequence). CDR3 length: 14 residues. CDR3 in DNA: TGTGCCAGCAGCCCACAGGGTTATGATTCACCCCTCCACTTT. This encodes CASSPQGYDSPLHF.

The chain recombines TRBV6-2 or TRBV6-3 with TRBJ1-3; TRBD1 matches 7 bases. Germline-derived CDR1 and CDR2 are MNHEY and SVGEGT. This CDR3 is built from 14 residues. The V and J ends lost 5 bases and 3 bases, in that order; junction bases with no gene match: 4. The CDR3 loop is CASSRTGVGNTIYF. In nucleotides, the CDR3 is TGTGCCAGCAGTCGTACAGGGGTTGGAAACACCATATATTTT.

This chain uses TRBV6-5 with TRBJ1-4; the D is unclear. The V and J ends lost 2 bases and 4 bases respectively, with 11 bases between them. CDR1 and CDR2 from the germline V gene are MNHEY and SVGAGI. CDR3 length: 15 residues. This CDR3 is CASSYKGGNNEKLFF. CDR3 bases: TGTGCCAGCAGTTACAAAGGAGGGAATAATGAAAAACTGTTTTTT.

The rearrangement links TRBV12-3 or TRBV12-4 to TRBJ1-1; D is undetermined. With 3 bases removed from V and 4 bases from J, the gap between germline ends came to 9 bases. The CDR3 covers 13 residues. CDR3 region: CASSFGESTEAFF. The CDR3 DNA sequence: TGTGCCAGCAGTTTTGGAGAAAGCACTGAAGCTTTCTTT.

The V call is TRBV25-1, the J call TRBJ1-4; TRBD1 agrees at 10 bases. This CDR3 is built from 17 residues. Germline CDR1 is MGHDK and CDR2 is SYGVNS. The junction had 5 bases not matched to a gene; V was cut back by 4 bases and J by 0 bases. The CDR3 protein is CASSGPGTGATNEKLFF. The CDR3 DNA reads TGTGCCAGCAGTGGTCCCGGGACAGGGGCAACTAATGAAAAACTGTTTTTT.

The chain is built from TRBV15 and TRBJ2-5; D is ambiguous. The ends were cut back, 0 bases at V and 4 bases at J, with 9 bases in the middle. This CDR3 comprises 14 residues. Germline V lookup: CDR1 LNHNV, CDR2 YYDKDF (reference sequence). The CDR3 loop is CATSRDVSRETQYF. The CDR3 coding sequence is TGTGCCACCAGCAGAGATGTCAGTCGAGAGACCCAGTACTTC.

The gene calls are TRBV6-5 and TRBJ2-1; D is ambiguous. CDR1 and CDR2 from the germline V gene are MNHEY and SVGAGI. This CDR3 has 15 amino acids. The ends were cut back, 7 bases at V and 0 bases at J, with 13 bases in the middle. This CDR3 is CASNHRHSSYNEQFF. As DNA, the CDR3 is TGTGCCAGCAACCATCGACATAGCTCCTACAATGAGCAGTTCTTC.

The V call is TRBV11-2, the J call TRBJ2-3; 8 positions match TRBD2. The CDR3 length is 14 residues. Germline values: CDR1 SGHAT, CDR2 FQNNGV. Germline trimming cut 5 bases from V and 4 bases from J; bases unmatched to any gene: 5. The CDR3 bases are TGTGCCAGCAGCGTCCGACTAGCGCCAGATACGCAGTATTTT. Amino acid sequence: CASSVRLAPDTQYF.

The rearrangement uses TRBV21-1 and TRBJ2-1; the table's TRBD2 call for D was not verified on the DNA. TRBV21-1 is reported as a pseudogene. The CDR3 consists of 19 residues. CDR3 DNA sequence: TGTGCCACCCTCCCACGAGGGCTAGCGGGGGCGAGCTCCTACAATGAGCAGTTCTTC. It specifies CATLPRGLAGASSYNEQFF.

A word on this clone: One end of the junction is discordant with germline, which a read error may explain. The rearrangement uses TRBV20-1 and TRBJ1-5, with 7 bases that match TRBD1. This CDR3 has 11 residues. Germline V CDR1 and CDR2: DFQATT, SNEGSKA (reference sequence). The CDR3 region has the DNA TGCAGTGCTAGAGCCCCCGGGACAGAGTATTTT. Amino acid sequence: CSARAPGTEYF.

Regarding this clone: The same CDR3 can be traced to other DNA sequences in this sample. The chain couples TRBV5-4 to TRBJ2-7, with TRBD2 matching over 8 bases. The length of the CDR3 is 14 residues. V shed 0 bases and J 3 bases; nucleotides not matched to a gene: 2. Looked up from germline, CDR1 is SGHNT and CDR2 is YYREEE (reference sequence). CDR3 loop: CASSLDRGGYEQYF. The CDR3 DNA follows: TGTGCCAGCAGCTTGGATCGGGGGGGCTACGAGCAGTACTTC.

CDR3 nucleotide sequence: TGTGCCAGCAGGAGGGATCTTAATCAGCCCCAGCATTTT. It yields the protein CASRRDLNQPQHF. This chain joins TRBV2 and TRBJ1-5; D gene ambiguous. There are 13 residues in the CDR3. The V end was cut by 6 bases, the J end by 4 bases, with 10 bases between. Germline values: CDR1 SNHLY, CDR2 FYNNEI.

The CDR3 sequence: CASRLLTSGSYEQYF. The DNA for the CDR3 is TGTGCCAGCAGACTACTAACTAGCGGCTCTTACGAGCAGTACTTC. The rearrangement uses TRBV27 and TRBJ2-7; 8 positions agree with TRBD2. The J segment lost 4 bases and the V segment lost 6 bases, leaving 11 bases of the junction unmatched. This CDR3 region has 15 residues. Germline V gene data show CDR1 as MNHEY and CDR2 as SMNVEV (reference sequence).

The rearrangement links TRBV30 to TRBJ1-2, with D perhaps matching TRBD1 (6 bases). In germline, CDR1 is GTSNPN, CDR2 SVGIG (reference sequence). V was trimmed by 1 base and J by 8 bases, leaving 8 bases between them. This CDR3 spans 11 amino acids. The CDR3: CAWSAGEGYTF. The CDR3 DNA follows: TGTGCCTGGAGTGCAGGGGAGGGCTACACCTTC.

The CDR3 protein is CASREPGQGNEKLFF. DNA of the CDR3: TGTGCCAGCAGGGAGCCGGGACAGGGTAATGAAAAACTGTTTTTT. The chain employs TRBV6-5 and TRBJ1-4; TRBD1 aligns across 9 bases. Germline assignment: CDR1 MNHEY and CDR2 SVGAGI. This CDR3 contains 15 residues. Trimming at V came to 6 bases and at J to 4 bases, leaving 6 bases not matched to a gene.

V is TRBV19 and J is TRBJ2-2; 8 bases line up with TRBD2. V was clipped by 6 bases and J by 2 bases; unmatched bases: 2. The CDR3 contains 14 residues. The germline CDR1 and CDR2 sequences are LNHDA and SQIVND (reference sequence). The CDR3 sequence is CASRSGGNTGELFF. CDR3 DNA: TGTGCCAGTAGAAGCGGGGGAAACACCGGGGAGCTGTTTTTT. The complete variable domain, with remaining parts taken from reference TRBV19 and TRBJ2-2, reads DGGITQSPKYLFRKEGQNVTLSCEQNLNHDAMYWYRQDPGQGLRLIYYSQIVNDFQKGDIAEGYSVSREKKESFPLTVTSAQKNPTAFYLCASRSGGNTGELFFGEGSRLTVL.

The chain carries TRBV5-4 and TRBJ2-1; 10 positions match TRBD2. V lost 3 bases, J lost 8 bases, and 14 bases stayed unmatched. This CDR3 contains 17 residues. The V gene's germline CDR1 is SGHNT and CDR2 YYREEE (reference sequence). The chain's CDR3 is CASSSGGLAGAGDEQFF. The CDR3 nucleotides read TGTGCCAGCAGCTCTGGGGGGCTAGCGGGAGCGGGTGATGAGCAGTTCTTC.

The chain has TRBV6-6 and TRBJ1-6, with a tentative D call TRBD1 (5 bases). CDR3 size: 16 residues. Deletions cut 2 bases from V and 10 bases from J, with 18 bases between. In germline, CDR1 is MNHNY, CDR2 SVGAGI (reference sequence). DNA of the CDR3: TGTGCCAGCAGTTACACATCCGGGGGTTTGGTCTCACCCCTCCACTTT. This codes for CASSYTSGGLVSPLHF.

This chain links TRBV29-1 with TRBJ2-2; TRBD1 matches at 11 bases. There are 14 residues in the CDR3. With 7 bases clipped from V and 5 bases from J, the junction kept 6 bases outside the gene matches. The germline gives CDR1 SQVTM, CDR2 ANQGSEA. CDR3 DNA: TGCAGCGCCGCCGGACAGGGGGCGACCGGGGAGCTGTTTTTT. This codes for CSAAGQGATGELFF.

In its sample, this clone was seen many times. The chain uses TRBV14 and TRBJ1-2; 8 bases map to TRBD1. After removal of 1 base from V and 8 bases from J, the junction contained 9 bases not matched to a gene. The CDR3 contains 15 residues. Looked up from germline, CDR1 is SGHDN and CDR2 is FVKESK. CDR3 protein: CASSQAGSGGLGYTF. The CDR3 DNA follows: TGTGCCAGCAGCCAAGCAGGGTCAGGGGGCCTCGGCTACACCTTC.